Shown below are 15 T cell receptor beta chains from a single sample sequenced in a study of blood T cell repertoires in COVID-19. Assay used: immunoSEQ multiplex PCR; TCRdb lists only in-frame clones, some missing. The profile shows a few hundred thousand clones, roughly 82% of them singletons. Sequenced material: peripheral blood. The receptors derive from a middle-aged man with active or convalescent COVID-19.

This clone was detected once. The genes are TRBV6-2 or TRBV6-3 and TRBJ1-2; D unclear. Germline CDR1 MNHEY, CDR2 SVGEGT. V shed 6 bases and J shed 1 base, with 9 bases lying between them. The CDR3 runs 13 residues. Here the CDR3 reads CASRPQLNYGYTF. CDR3 coding DNA: TGTGCCAGCAGACCTCAACTTAACTATGGCTACACCTTC.

The chain carries TRBV7-8 and TRBJ1-5; D uncertain. V gave up 1 base and J gave up 6 bases, with 16 bases separating them. The length of the CDR3 is 16 residues. Germline lookup yields CDR1 SGHVS and CDR2 FQNEAQ. The CDR3 region has the DNA TGTGCCAGCAGCTTAGGGCCCGGGATTGATGGTCAGCCCCAGCATTTT. Translated, it gives CASSLGPGIDGQPQHF.

The chain combines TRBV9 with TRBJ2-1, with TRBD2 identical over 14 bases. The CDR3 has 17 residues. J lost 5 bases, V lost 3 bases, and 7 bases had no gene match. Germline CDR1 reads SGDLS; CDR2 reads YYNGEE. CDR3 nucleotide sequence: TGTGCCAGCAGCGCCAGCCGGACTAGCGGGGGGAACAATGAGCAGTTCTTC. It yields the protein CASSASRTSGGNNEQFF.

This clone was recorded once. This sequence joins TRBV2 and TRBJ2-5, with a possible D match to TRBD1 (6 bases). The CDR3 is 14 residues long. V lost 4 bases and J lost 4, with 13 bases in between. CDR1 is SNHLY, CDR2 FYNNEI, per germline. The CDR3, as DNA: TGTGCCAGCAGTGCTGACAGGTCCTCAGAGACCCAGTACTTC. Residues: CASSADRSSETQYF. Filled out from reference TRBV2 and TRBJ2-5, the complete variable domain reads EPEVTQTPSHQVTQMGQEVILRCVPISNHLYFYWYRQILGQKVEFLVSFYNNEISEKSEIFDDQFSVERPDGSNFTLKIRSTKLEDSAMYFCASSADRSSETQYFGPGTRLLVL.

This clone was seen many times. The rearrangement joins TRBV4-1 to TRBJ1-1; D remains ambiguous. CDR1 is MGHRA, CDR2 YSYEKL, per germline. The CDR3 has 13 amino acids. V lost 0 bases, J lost 3 bases, and 5 bases lay in between. The CDR3 sequence: CASSQEAYTEAFF. CDR3 sequence (DNA): TGCGCCAGCAGCCAAGAGGCATACACTGAAGCTTTCTTT.

The V gene is TRBV4-1, the J gene TRBJ2-3; 8 bases map to TRBD2. Losses at the gene ends were 5 bases for V and 2 bases for J; bases not matched to a gene: 9. Germline CDR1 reads MGHRA; CDR2 reads YSYEKL. The CDR3 is made up of 16 amino acids. Written as DNA, the CDR3 is TGCGCCAGCAGCTACCAGCGGGGGTCCCCCACAGATACGCAGTATTTT. Translated: CASSYQRGSPTDTQYF.

The V call is TRBV6-2 or TRBV6-3, the J call TRBJ2-7, with TRBD2 matching over 13 bases. The CDR3 contains 16 residues. Germline-derived CDR1 and CDR2 are MNHEY and SVGEGT. V lost 5 bases, J lost 4 bases, and 8 bases stayed unmatched. This CDR3 reads CASSNPGLAGTYEQYF. The CDR3 region has the DNA TGTGCCAGCAGTAATCCGGGACTAGCGGGAACATACGAGCAGTACTTC.

The genes are TRBV18 and TRBJ2-7; 9 nucleotides match TRBD2. The CDR3 loop spans 14 amino acids. Trimming cost V 5 bases and J 3 bases; bases outside gene matches: 5. CDR1 and CDR2 from the germline V gene are KGHSH and LQKENI. DNA for the CDR3: TGTGCCAGCTCAACTAGCGGGTACCACTACGAGCAGTACTTC. Translation: CASSTSGYHYEQYF.

The chain links TRBV24-1 to TRBJ2-1; the match to TRBD1 covers 7 bases. Germline trimming cut 5 bases from V and 9 bases from J; bases unmatched to any gene: 6. CDR1 and CDR2 from the germline V gene are KGHDR and SFDVKD. The CDR3 contains 13 residues. The CDR3 DNA sequence: TGTGCCACCAGTGCCCTCGACAGGGCTGAGCAGTTCTTC. This gives the protein CATSALDRAEQFF.

J is TRBJ2-3 and V is TRBV7-2; 9 nucleotides align to TRBD1. Germline V gives CDR1 SGHTA, CDR2 FQGNSA. The CDR3 extends over 15 amino acids. J was trimmed by 1 base and V by 6 bases; bases with no gene match: 5. The CDR3 sequence: CASRFRDRGTDTQYF. CDR3 coding DNA: TGTGCCAGCAGATTCCGGGACAGGGGCACAGATACGCAGTATTTT. Complete variable domain (other parts from reference TRBV7-2 and TRBJ2-3): GAGVSQSPSNKVTEKGKDVELRCDPISGHTALYWYRQSLGQGLEFLIYFQGNSAPDKSGLPSDRFSAERTGGSVSTLTIQRTQQEDSAVYLCASRFRDRGTDTQYFGPGTRLTVL.

The chain joins TRBV24-1 to TRBJ2-2; possible D gene TRBD1, 8 bases. This CDR3 contains 18 residues. Trimming cost V 0 bases and J 3 bases, with 16 bases left between them. The V gene's germline CDR1 is KGHDR and CDR2 SFDVKD. The CDR3 DNA is TGTGCCACCAGTGATTTGTCGCAGGGGGCGGGGGACACCGGGGAGCTGTTTTTT. Protein product: CATSDLSQGAGDTGELFF.

The V gene is TRBV5-1, the J gene TRBJ2-2, with 13 bases matching TRBD2. The CDR3 totals 16 residues. CDR1 is SGHRS and CDR2 is YFSETQ in the germline V gene. V shed 6 bases, J shed 7 bases, and the junction held 9 bases outside the gene matches. CDR3 nucleotides: TGCGCCAGCAAGCCGGGACTAGCGGGATTTGGCGGGGAGCTGTTTTTT. Its translation: CASKPGLAGFGGELFF.

The chain recombines TRBV7-6 with TRBJ2-2, with TRBD2 identical over 9 bases. With V trimmed by 5 bases and J by 7 bases, 11 bases remained unmatched. CDR1 SGHVS and CDR2 FNYEAQ come from the germline V gene. The CDR3 runs to 16 residues. The CDR3 nucleotides are TGTGCCAGCAGCCCGAAGAGCGGGGGGCGGATCGGGGAGCTGTTTTTT. This gives the protein CASSPKSGGRIGELFF. Looking up the rest from reference TRBV7-6 and TRBJ2-2 gives the full variable domain: GAGVSQSPRYKVTKRGQDVALRCDPISGHVSLYWYRQALGQGPEFLTYFNYEAQQDKSGLPNDRFSAERPEGSISTLTIQRTEQRDSAMYRCASSPKSGGRIGELFFGEGSRLTVL.

The rearrangement uses TRBV2 and TRBJ1-5, with D possibly matching TRBD1 (6 bases). Trimming removed 6 bases at V and 7 bases at J, with 13 bases between. Germline V gives CDR1 SNHLY, CDR2 FYNNEI. CDR3 length equals 13 residues. The DNA of the CDR3 is TGTGCCAGCAGGAGGGCAGGGGCCCAGCCCCAGCATTTT. Translation: CASRRAGAQPQHF.

The chain couples TRBV6-6 to TRBJ2-2, with 8 bases that match TRBD1. The CDR3 runs to 15 residues. Germline V gene sequence: CDR1 MNHNY, CDR2 SVGAGI (reference sequence). J lost 2 bases, V lost 5 bases, and 4 bases had no gene match. The CDR3 protein is CASSRGQGNTGELFF. The CDR3 nucleotides read TGTGCCAGCAGTCGAGGACAGGGAAACACCGGGGAGCTGTTTTTT.